Listed below are T cell receptor beta chains from one sample, sequenced in a study of blood T cell repertoires in COVID-19. TCRdb keeps only in-frame clones here, not all; method: immunoSEQ multiplex PCR. The data contain tens of thousands of clones, around 76% of them singletons. The sequencing input was peripheral blood. These receptor sequences come from a man aged 65 to 79 with active or convalescent COVID-19. The CDR3 runs from the conserved cysteine through the conserved F or W. The D gene is left open where the match is weak.

D gene	V gene	J gene	CDR3 DNA	CDR3 protein
TRBD2	TRBV7-2	TRBJ2-7	TGTGCCAGCAGCTCGGGGGGGGCTAGCGACGAGCAGTACTTC	CASSSGGASDEQYF
NA	TRBV11-3	TRBJ1-1	TGTGCCAGCAGCTTACGTGTGATGGAGGGCGAAGCTTTCTTT	CASSLRVMEGEAFF
NA	TRBV6-5	TRBJ1-1	TGTGCCAGCATGTCAGGGCTCCACACTGAAGCTTTCTTT	CASMSGLHTEAFF
TRBD1	TRBV30	TRBJ2-5	TGTGCCTGGAGGTCGACAGGGGTGGAGACCCAGTACTTC	CAWRSTGVETQYF
NA	TRBV2	TRBJ1-5	TGTGCCAGCAGTAATGGGCTCAATCAGCCCCAGCATTTT	CASSNGLNQPQHF
NA	TRBV12-3/TRBV12-4	TRBJ2-5	TGTGCCAGCAGACCTCCGGGACAACCAACCCAGTACTTC	CASRPPGQPTQYF
NA	TRBV28	TRBJ1-1	TGTGCCAGCAGTTTTCTTGGGTCAACGAGGAATGCTTTCTTT	CASSFLGSTRNAFF
TRBD1	TRBV6-2/TRBV6-3	TRBJ1-2	TGTGCCAGCAGCCGGCCGCCGGGACAGGGGGCGGATGGCTACACCTTC	CASSRPPGQGADGYTF
TRBD1	TRBV2	TRBJ2-1	TGTGCCAGCAACTCGGACAGGGGTCCCTACAATGAGCAGTTCTTC	CASNSDRGPYNEQFF
NA	TRBV7-2	TRBJ2-4	TGTGCCAGCAGCTTTAGGCCAGACGGGAGCATTCAGTACTTC	CASSFRPDGSIQYF
TRBD2	TRBV19	TRBJ2-5	TGTGCCAGTAGTGCTGGGACTACCCAAGAGACCCAGTACTTC	CASSAGTTQETQYF